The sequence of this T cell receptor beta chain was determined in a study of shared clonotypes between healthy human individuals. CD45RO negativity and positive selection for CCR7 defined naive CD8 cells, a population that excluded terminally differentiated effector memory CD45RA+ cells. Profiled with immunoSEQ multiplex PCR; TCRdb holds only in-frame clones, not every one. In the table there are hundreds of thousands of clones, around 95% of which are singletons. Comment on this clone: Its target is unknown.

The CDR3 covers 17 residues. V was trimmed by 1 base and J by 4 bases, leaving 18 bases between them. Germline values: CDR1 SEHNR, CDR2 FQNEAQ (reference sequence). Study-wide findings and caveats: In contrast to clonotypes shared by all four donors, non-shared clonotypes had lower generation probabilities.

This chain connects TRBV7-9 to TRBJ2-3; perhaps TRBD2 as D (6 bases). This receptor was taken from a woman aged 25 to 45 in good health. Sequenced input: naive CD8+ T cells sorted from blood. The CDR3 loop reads CASSLDYGGILPDTQYF. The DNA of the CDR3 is TGTGCCAGCAGCTTAGACTATGGCGGGATTCTCCCAGATACGCAGTATTTT.